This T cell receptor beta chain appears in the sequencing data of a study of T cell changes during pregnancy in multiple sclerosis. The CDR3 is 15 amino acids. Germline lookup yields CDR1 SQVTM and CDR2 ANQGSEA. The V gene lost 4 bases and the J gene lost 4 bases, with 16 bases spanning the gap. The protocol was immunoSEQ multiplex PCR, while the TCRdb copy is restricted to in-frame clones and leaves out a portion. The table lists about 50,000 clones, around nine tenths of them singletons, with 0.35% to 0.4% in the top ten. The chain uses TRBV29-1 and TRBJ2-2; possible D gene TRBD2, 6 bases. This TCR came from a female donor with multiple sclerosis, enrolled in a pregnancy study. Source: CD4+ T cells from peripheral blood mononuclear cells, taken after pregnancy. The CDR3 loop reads CSVAKVQGGTGELFF. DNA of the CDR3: TGCAGCGTTGCCAAAGTTCAGGGAGGCACCGGGGAGCTGTTTTTT.